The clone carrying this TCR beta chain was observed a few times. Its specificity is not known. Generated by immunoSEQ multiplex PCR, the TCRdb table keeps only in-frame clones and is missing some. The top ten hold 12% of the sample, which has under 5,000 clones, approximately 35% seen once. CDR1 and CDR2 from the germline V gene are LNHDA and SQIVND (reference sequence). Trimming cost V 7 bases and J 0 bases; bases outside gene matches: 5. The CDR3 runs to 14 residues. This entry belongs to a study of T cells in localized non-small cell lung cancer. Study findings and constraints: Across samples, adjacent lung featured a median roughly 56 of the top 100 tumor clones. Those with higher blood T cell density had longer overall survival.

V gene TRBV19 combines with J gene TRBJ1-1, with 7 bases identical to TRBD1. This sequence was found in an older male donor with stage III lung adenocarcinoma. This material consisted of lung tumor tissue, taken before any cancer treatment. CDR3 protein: CASMDRLMNTEAFF. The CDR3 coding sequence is TGTGCCAGTATGGACAGGCTCATGAACACTGAAGCTTTCTTT.